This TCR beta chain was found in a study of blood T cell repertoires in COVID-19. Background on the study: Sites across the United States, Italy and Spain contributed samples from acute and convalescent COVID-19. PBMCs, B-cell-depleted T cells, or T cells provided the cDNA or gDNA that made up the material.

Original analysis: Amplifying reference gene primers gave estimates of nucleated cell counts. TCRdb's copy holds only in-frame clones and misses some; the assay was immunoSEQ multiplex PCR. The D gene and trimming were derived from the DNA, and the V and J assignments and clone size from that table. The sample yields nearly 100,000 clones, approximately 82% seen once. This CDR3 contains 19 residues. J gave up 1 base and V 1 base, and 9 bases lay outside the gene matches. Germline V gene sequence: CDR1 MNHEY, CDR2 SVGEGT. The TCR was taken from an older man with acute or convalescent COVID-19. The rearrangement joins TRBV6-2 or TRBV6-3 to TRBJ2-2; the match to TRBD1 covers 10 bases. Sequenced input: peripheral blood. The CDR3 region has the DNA TGTGCCAGCAGTTACTTTGGGACAGGGGCGACAAAGAACACCGGGGAGCTGTTTTTT. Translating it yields CASSYFGTGATKNTGELFF.